The present T cell receptor (beta chain) was sequenced within a study of blood T cells in healthy people across ages. Germline V gene data show CDR1 as MGHRA and CDR2 as YSYEKL. With 0 bases removed from V and 3 bases from J, the gap between germline ends came to 12 bases. The CDR3 runs 15 residues. Next came a second PCR, run for roughly 6 to 11 cycles, which used a sample-barcoded 5' primer along with a J-beta primer mix. TCRdb redid the calling of the 5' RACE reads with MiXCR, one entry per CDR3 protein. Among 800,000 or so distinct CDR3 sequences, roughly 25% were seen once, and the ten largest hold approximately 3.7%. A word on this clonotype: Its specificity is not known.

Study-level results: Leaving the PBMCs unsorted stopped any conclusive comparison of naive versus antigen-experienced cells.

These data were likewise used in another study, on T cells of mothers and their children. That source adds: Around 3 million TCR beta reads per child versus over 8 million per mother.

This sequence was found in a boy aged 5 to 17 in good health. Sequencing used blood. This sequence joins TRBV4-1 and TRBJ2-7; possibly TRBD2 for D (6 bases). CDR3 in amino acids: CASSQDWGDYYEQYF. The CDR3 coding sequence is TGCGCCAGCAGCCAAGATTGGGGGGATTACTACGAGCAGTACTTC.